The T cell receptor beta chain under discussion was sequenced for a study of CD8+CD57+ T cells in acquired aplastic anemia (dated 2018 in TCRdb). Turning to the overall study: Extracted DNA from sorted CD4+ and CD8+ cells averaged approximately 3 ug, ranging from roughly 0.19 to 27.4 ug. For healthy donor samples, the average read count was around 9.8 million for CD4+ cells and roughly 11 million for CD8+ cells.

Study-level results and caveats: Although around 30 CD8+ CDR3 sequences were shared by patients and controls, these sequences appeared highly expressed in patients and within the immunodominant clones of patients. Patients and healthy controls showed no significant difference in CD8+ Simpson's diversity (P=0.060).

This clonotype was detected ten times or more. Which antigen it targets is not known. Per-base quality was not reported, and no clone a single base away is much larger than it. Genomic DNA served as template for TCR beta VDJ combination and CDR3 sequence profiling. TCR repertoire sequencing was run on an Illumina HiSeq 2000. On the authors' methods: Repertoire assessment relied on Simpson's diversity index, CDR3 size and DJ length profiles, and TRBV/TRBJ rearrangement plots. Whichever DNA sequence was most abundant in the deep sequencing data was defined as the immunodominant clone. CDR3 amino acid sequences were checked for sharing across subjects and were also compared against the VDJdb database and published repertoires. TCRdb reran the public reads through fastp at Q25 and MiXCR, keeping productive beta chains. Duplicate CDR3 protein sequences are folded into a single record with the most common DNA and genes. TCRdb assigned the V and J calls; the authors' analysis was not used. The sample has 150,000 to 200,000 distinct CDR3 sequences on record, about 60% of them singletons. Of the sample, 45% is held by the ten largest clones.

V and J are trimmed by 2 bases and 2 bases, and the gene matches miss 15 bases of the junction. From the germline V gene, CDR1 is SGHTA and CDR2 is FQGTGA. The CDR3 measures 20 amino acids from cysteine to phenylalanine. Just the 60-base CDR3 DNA is kept, in frame starting at base 1. In the study, sorted CD4+ and CD8+ blood T cells from patients with severe aplastic anemia and from healthy subjects underwent deep sequencing of TCR repertoires. Ficoll-Paque density gradient centrifugation was used to isolate peripheral blood mononuclear cells. CD4+ and CD8+ T cells were sorted by FACS or magnetic beads before DNA extraction.

Sequenced sample: sorted CD4+, CD8+, or CD8+CD57+ T cells (not recorded which) from PBMCs. The TCR comes from a human donor in good health. Recombination linked TRBV7-3 to TRBJ2-1, with TRBD2 identical over 10 junction bases. The CDR3 reads CASSLHDLGDGLAAYNEQFF. The DNA reads as follows: TGTGCCAGCAGCTTACACGACCTCGGAGACGGACTAGCGGCCTACAATGAGCAGTTCTTC. Joined to the reference TRBV7-3 and TRBJ2-1 proteins, this CDR3 gives the full variable domain: GAGVSQTPSNKVTEKGKYVELRCDPISGHTALYWYRQSLGQGPEFLIYFQGTGAADDSGLPNDRFFAVRPEGSVSTLKIQRTERGDSAVYLCASSLHDLGDGLAAYNEQFFGPGTRLTVL.